Listed below are T cell receptor beta chains from one sample, sequenced in a study of cytomegalovirus exposure and HLA in healthy donors. Using immunoSEQ multiplex PCR, the repertoire was profiled, and TCRdb retains in-frame clones only, with some absent. The table lists around 240,000 clones, roughly 87% of them singletons, with 5% to 6% in the top ten. Sample: PBMCs. These receptors were obtained from a woman aged 40 to 50 in good health and CMV-seropositive. Both conserved end residues are trimmed from each CDR3.

V: TRBV29-1
J: TRBJ2-7
CDR3: SVIPSSYEQY

V: TRBV11-3
J: TRBJ1-1
CDR3: ASRSGTGRNTEAF

V: TRBV4-2
J: TRBJ2-6
CDR3: ASSYGGGTGANVLT

V: TRBV18
J: TRBJ1-2
CDR3: ASSPQQGVEQDGYT

V: TRBV9
J: TRBJ2-1
CDR3: ASSAGVYNEQF

V: TRBV29-1
J: TRBJ1-2
CDR3: SVPGLLGYT

V: TRBV5-1
J: TRBJ1-2
CDR3: ASSSPTLADGYT

V: TRBV28
J: TRBJ2-3
CDR3: ASTTGTDTQY

V: TRBV4-1
J: TRBJ2-5
CDR3: ASSHPSGDIEETQY

V: TRBV10-3
J: TRBJ1-4
CDR3: AIRSGGIEKLF

V: TRBV13
J: TRBJ2-7
CDR3: ASSLGLASTYEQY

V: TRBV9
J: TRBJ1-2
CDR3: ASSVDSGNYGYT

V: TRBV7-6
J: TRBJ2-3
CDR3: ASSQNRVYITDTQY

V: TRBV30
J: TRBJ2-7
CDR3: AWSPRNYEQY

V: TRBV7-8
J: TRBJ1-2
CDR3: ASSSTPGGQGYT

V: TRBV10-3
J: TRBJ1-1
CDR3: AISEYREANTEAF

V: TRBV7-9
J: TRBJ1-1
CDR3: SSSRQGGMNTEAF

V: TRBV5-4
J: TRBJ1-6
CDR3: ASSSTGASMDNLH

V: TRBV18
J: TRBJ2-7
CDR3: ASSPPLGVGSSYEQY

V: TRBV9
J: TRBJ1-2
CDR3: ASSVHRAPAPNYGYT

V: TRBV9
J: TRBJ2-1
CDR3: ASSVTLAAYNEQF

V: TRBV2
J: TRBJ1-2
CDR3: ASSGQGGGYT

V: TRBV4-3
J: TRBJ2-2
CDR3: ASSQGTGTGATGELF

V: TRBV5-1
J: TRBJ2-7
CDR3: ASSFRGPSYEQY

V: TRBV10-2
J: TRBJ2-5
CDR3: ASTNPGTSRPQETQY

V: TRBV11-3
J: -
CDR3: ASSLENYEQY

V: TRBV6-1
J: TRBJ2-7
CDR3: ASRGTVSSYEQY

V: TRBV7-9
J: TRBJ1-5
CDR3: ASSTGRGSSNQPQH

V: TRBV6-1
J: TRBJ2-5
CDR3: ASSVDFQGTQY

V: TRBV18
J: TRBJ2-1
CDR3: ASCWAAGTGANEQF

V: TRBV18
J: TRBJ2-7
CDR3: ASSPLSYEQY

V: TRBV2
J: TRBJ2-5
CDR3: ASIRGGRGRSETQY

V: TRBV9
J: TRBJ1-2
CDR3: ASSTPRVSRLNYGYT

V: TRBV19
J: TRBJ2-7
CDR3: ASSIGTGREQY

V: TRBV19
J: TRBJ2-2
CDR3: ASSMTSRGRTGELF

V: TRBV30
J: TRBJ2-3
CDR3: AWSGGSTDTQY

V: TRBV5-1
J: TRBJ2-3
CDR3: ASSFLGPLTGGPLTTDTQY

V: TRBV19
J: TRBJ2-7
CDR3: ASSIDRGSTEQY

V: TRBV30
J: TRBJ2-2
CDR3: AFGQGGTGELF

V: TRBV6-1
J: TRBJ1-2
CDR3: ASTPEVYGYT

V: TRBV7-2
J: TRBJ2-7
CDR3: ASSFNYEQY

V: TRBV5-6
J: TRBJ2-3
CDR3: ASSLGLGVQTDTQY

V: TRBV30
J: TRBJ2-2
CDR3: AWSSGNTGELF

V: TRBV19
J: TRBJ2-7
CDR3: ASSLRTGRGYEQY

V: TRBV5-8
J: TRBJ1-6
CDR3: ASSLGQGRAPLH

V: TRBV6-6
J: TRBJ1-6
CDR3: ASRGGRNSPLH

V: TRBV6-5
J: -
CDR3: ASNQGVNLHEQY

V: TRBV9
J: TRBJ2-7
CDR3: ASSVGPSGDSYEQY

V: TRBV4-2
J: TRBJ2-5
CDR3: ASSKGTRTQETQY

V: TRBV7-9
J: TRBJ2-1
CDR3: ASNGFGGAGESDNEQF

V: TRBV4-3
J: TRBJ1-2
CDR3: ASSQAGGYGYT

V: TRBV19
J: TRBJ1-5
CDR3: ASTPQLNQPQH

V: TRBV7-9
J: TRBJ2-1
CDR3: AIEGGSSYNEQF